The clone carrying this T cell receptor (beta chain) occurred many times. Trimming cost V 5 bases and J 3 bases, with 14 bases left between them. Germline assignment: CDR1 SGHAT and CDR2 FQNNGV. This CDR3 is built from 14 residues. Individual cDNA molecules received unique molecular identifiers during library preparation. TCRdb reanalysed the 5' RACE reads using MiXCR and keeps one entry per CDR3 protein. The sample has around 39,000 distinct CDR3 sequences; roughly 5.4% are singletons. The sample comes from a study of early T cells in non-severe SARS-CoV-2 infection. The rearrangement links TRBV11-2 to TRBJ2-7; D might be TRBD1 or TRBD2, each matching 5 bases. The receptor's source is an adult who was a healthcare worker with PCR-confirmed SARS-CoV-2 infection or an uninfected control (not recorded which). This sample comprised whole blood, obtained at baseline. CDR3 protein: CASSPGFGGYEQYF. The DNA of the CDR3 is TGTGCCAGCAGCCCCGGGTTTGGGGGCTACGAGCAGTACTTC.